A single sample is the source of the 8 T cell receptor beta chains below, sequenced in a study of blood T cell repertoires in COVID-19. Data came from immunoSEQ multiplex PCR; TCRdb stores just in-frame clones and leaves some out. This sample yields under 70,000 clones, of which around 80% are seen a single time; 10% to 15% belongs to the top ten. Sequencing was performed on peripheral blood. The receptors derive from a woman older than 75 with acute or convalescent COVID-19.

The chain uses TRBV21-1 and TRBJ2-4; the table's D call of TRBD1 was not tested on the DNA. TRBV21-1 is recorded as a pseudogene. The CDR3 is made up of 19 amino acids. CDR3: CASSKLGDREFLAKNIQYF. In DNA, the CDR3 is TGTGCCAGCAGCAAATTAGGGGACAGGGAATTCTTAGCCAAAAACATTCAGTACTTC.

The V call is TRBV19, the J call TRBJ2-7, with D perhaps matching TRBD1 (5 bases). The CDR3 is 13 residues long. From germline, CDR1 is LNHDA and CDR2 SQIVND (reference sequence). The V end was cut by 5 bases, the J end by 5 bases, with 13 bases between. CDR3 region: CASSSQGSDEQYF. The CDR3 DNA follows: TGTGCCAGTAGTTCCCAGGGATCCGACGAGCAGTACTTC.

The CDR3 loop is CASGFTGTGGISSGNTIYF. CDR3 DNA: TGTGCTAGTGGTTTCACCGGGACAGGGGGCATTAGTTCTGGAAACACCATATATTTT. This chain links TRBV12-5 with TRBJ1-3; 12 bases fit TRBD1. CDR3 length: 19 amino acids. The germline CDR1 and CDR2 sequences are LGHNT and FRNRAP. Unmatched junction bases numbered 10, after V lost 3 bases and J lost 1 base.

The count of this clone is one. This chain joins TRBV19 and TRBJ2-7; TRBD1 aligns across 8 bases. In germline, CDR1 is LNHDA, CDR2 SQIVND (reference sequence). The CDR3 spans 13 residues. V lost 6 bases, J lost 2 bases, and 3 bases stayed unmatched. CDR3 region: CASRGTGAYEQYF. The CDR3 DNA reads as TGTGCCAGTAGAGGGACAGGAGCCTACGAGCAGTACTTC.

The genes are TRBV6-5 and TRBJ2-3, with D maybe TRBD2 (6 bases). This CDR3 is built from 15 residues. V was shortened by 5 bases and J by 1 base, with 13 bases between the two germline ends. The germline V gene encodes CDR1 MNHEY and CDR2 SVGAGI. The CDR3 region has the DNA TGTGCCAGCAGTCCCTCTCCGGGGGGCACAGATACGCAGTATTTT. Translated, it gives CASSPSPGGTDTQYF.

The CDR3 spells CASSLGSGRGYTF. CDR3 DNA: TGCGCCAGCAGCTTGGGGTCTGGGAGAGGCTACACCTTC. The rearrangement joins TRBV5-1 to TRBJ1-2; D is undetermined. The CDR3 covers 13 residues. The germline V and J ends were trimmed by 0 bases and 8 bases, with 11 bases remaining between them. Germline V gives CDR1 SGHRS, CDR2 YFSETQ.

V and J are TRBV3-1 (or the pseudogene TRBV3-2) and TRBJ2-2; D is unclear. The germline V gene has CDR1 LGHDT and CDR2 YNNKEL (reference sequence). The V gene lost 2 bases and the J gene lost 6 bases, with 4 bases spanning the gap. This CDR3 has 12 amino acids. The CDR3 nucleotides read TGTGCCAGCAGCCAACTCTCCGGGGAGCTGTTTTTT. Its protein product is CASSQLSGELFF.

CDR3 amino acids: CASRPVGNQPQHF. In DNA, the CDR3 is TGTGCCAGCAGACCCGTCGGGAATCAGCCCCAGCATTTT. J is TRBJ1-5 and V is TRBV27; D is unresolved. The V end was cut by 6 bases, the J end by 4 bases, with 10 bases between. The CDR3 extends over 13 amino acids. In germline, CDR1 is MNHEY, CDR2 SMNVEV (reference sequence).